This TCR beta chain is drawn from a study of shared clonotypes between healthy human individuals. Findings and limits, study-wide: What naive subsets generally showed was a larger estimated richness than memory subsets showed. It was observed that about 5% of naive CD4 clonotypes were shared across four donors.

A remark on this clone: The target antigen is unknown.

There are 18 residues in the CDR3. V lost 4 bases and J lost 0, with 19 bases in between. Germline CDR1 MGHRA, CDR2 YSYEKL. In the CD4+ fraction, cells were divided into CD45RA+ naive and CD45RA-negative memory subsets. Some clones are missing from TCRdb's copy, which holds only in-frame ones; the method was immunoSEQ multiplex PCR. The data show some 980,000 clones, 60% to 85% seen once. V gene TRBV4-1 combines with J gene TRBJ1-5; D uncertain. The sample was memory CD4+ T cells sorted from blood. Subset specified: CD45RA-negative fraction. This TCR was sampled from a man between 18 and 29 years old in good health. CDR3 in amino acids: CASSRRPIGSFSNQPQHF. CDR3 sequence (DNA): TGCGCCAGCAGCCGAAGGCCTATCGGGTCTTTTAGCAATCAGCCCCAGCATTTT.